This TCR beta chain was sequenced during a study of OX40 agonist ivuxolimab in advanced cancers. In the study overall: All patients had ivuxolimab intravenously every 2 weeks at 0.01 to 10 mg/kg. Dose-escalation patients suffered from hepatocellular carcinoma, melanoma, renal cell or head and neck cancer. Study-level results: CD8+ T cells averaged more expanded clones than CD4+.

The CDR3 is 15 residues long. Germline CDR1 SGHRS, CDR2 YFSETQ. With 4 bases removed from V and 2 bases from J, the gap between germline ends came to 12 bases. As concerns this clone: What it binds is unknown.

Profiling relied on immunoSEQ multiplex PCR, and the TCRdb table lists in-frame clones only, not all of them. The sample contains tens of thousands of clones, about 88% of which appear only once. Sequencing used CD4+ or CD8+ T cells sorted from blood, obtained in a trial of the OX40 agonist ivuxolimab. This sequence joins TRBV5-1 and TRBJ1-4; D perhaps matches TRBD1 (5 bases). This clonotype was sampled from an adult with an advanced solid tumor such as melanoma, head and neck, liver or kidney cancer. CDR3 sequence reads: CASSTGTVTNEKLFF. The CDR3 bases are TGCGCCAGCAGCACCGGGACGGTGACTAATGAAAAACTGTTTTTT.